This TCR beta chain was obtained from a study of cytomegalovirus exposure and HLA in healthy donors. Findings and caveats of the study: Cytomegalovirus status was reportedly diagnosed by the classifier with high sensitivity and specificity.

Using immunoSEQ multiplex PCR, the repertoire was profiled, and TCRdb retains in-frame clones only, with some absent. The repertoire holds 150,000 or so clones, with approximately 86% as singletons. V was clipped by 3 bases and J by 7 bases, with 13 bases between them. The CDR3 covers 13 residues. Germline values: CDR1 SGHTA, CDR2 FQGNSA. A note on this clone: What it binds is not known.

Among the 120 subjects of the validation cohort, separate from the approximately 700-subject first cohort, were the donors. This sequence joins TRBV7-2 and TRBJ2-7, with a possible D match to TRBD2 (5 bases). This TCR derives from a man between 18 and 29 years old in good health and CMV-seropositive. The sample taken for sequencing was PBMCs. The CDR3 region is CASSFRGQAEQYF. In nucleotides, the CDR3 is TGTGCCAGCAGCTTCCGAGGGCAGGCGGAGCAGTACTTC. Supplemented by reference TRBV7-2 and TRBJ2-7, the full variable domain reads GAGVSQSPSNKVTEKGKDVELRCDPISGHTALYWYRQSLGQGLEFLIYFQGNSAPDKSGLPSDRFSAERTGGSVSTLTIQRTQQEDSAVYLCASSFRGQAEQYFGPGTRLTVT.